The 32 T cell receptor beta chains reported below all come from one sample, sequenced in a study of tumor-infiltrating lymphocytes in primary liver carcinoma. TCR beta cDNA was made from 500 ng total RNA with a constant-region primer. Library construction for TCR beta comprised three nested multiplex PCR rounds performed with slightly modified ARM-PCR. Forward primers for TRBV1-TRBV30 and a C-beta reverse primer served the first two PCR rounds, at around 9 cycles each. TCRdb reanalysed the multiplex PCR reads using MiXCR and keeps one entry per CDR3 protein. The table includes about 350,000 distinct CDR3 sequences, less than 65% detected once. Germline DNA was extracted too, while blood RNA derived from unsorted whole blood. Sample: peripheral blood. The source is a man aged 35-49 years with primary liver carcinoma and hepatitis B virus infection.

This clonotype was seen just once. Germline is not matched at one junction end, which may reflect a read error. The gene calls are TRBV11-2 and TRBJ2-7; D perhaps matches TRBD2 (5 bases). CDR3 length equals 14 residues. The germline gives CDR1 SGHAT, CDR2 FQNNGV. CDR3 nucleotide sequence: TGTGTCAGCAGCTTAGCCGGTGGGAGCGACGAGCAGTACTTC. Its protein product is CVSSLAGGSDEQYF.

The gene calls are TRBV6-2 or TRBV6-3 and TRBJ2-1; possibly TRBD1 or TRBD2 for D (5 bases each). The CDR3 sequence is 11 residues long. Deletions cut 8 bases from V and 10 bases from J, with 12 bases between. Germline loops: CDR1 MNHEY, CDR2 SVGEGT. CDR3 loop: CASGLGDEQFF. DNA for the CDR3: TGTGCCAGCGGTTTAGGGGACGAGCAGTTCTTC.

A word on this clonotype: A much larger clone sits a single nucleotide away, making a read error possible. The rearrangement uses TRBV4-2 and TRBJ2-2; a weak D match, TRBD2 (6 bases). Per germline, CDR1 LGHNA and CDR2 YNFKEQ. V lost 0 bases to trimming and J lost 9 bases, with 14 bases between them. This CDR3 contains 15 residues. Here the CDR3 DNA reads TGTGCCAGCAGCCAAGACGCCGGGAGAGCCAGGGAGCTGTTTTTT. Encoded protein: CASSQDAGRARELFF.

A note on this clonotype: This sequence may be a read error, since a much larger clone differs from it by one base. The chain combines TRBV10-3 with TRBJ1-2; D may be TRBD1 (6 bases). CDR1 is ENHRY and CDR2 is SYGVKD in the germline V gene. The CDR3 covers 11 residues. Deletions cut 8 bases from V and 7 bases from J, with 11 bases between. CDR3 amino acids: CAIGTRGGYTF. DNA of the CDR3: TGTGCCATCGGGACAAGGGGTGGCTACACCTTC.

This clonotype appeared a few times. The CDR3: CASSLVGATYNEQFF. CDR3 bases: TGTGCCAGCAGCTTGGTGGGAGCGACCTACAATGAGCAGTTCTTC. The chain combines TRBV5-4 with TRBJ2-1; D is perhaps TRBD2 (5 bases). V lost 0 bases and J 2 bases, leaving 9 bases between the germline ends. CDR1 and CDR2 (germline): SGHNT, YYREEE (reference sequence). CDR3 length: 15 residues.

A remark on this clonotype: A read error may explain this, as a much larger clone is one base away. The CDR3 carries no conserved terminal phenylalanine or tryptophan, so it likely arises from a read error. The J gene is TRBJ2-7, the V gene TRBV6-2 or TRBV6-3; D tentatively reads TRBD1 or TRBD2 (5 bases each). V gave up 4 bases and J gave up 6 bases, with 16 bases separating them. The CDR3 runs to 14 residues. Germline CDR1 is MNHEY and CDR2 is SVGEGT. This CDR3 reads CASSSWTPGREQYL. The CDR3 coding sequence is TGTGCCAGCAGTTCATGGACTCCGGGGCGCGAGCAGTACTTA.

J is TRBJ2-3 and V is TRBV2; no definite D call. The CDR3 runs to 12 residues. Between the trimmed V and J ends, which lost 3 bases and 6 bases, there was a span of 7 bases. CDR1 is SNHLY, CDR2 FYNNEI, per germline. Here the CDR3 reads CASSDLEDTQYF. DNA of the CDR3: TGTGCCAGCAGTGATTTAGAGGATACGCAGTATTTT.

The chain carries TRBV5-5 and TRBJ1-3; D uncertain. CDR1 and CDR2 (germline): SGHKS, YYEKEE (reference sequence). V was cut by 2 bases and J by 1 base, with 19 bases left in between. The CDR3 has 18 residues. CDR3 sequence reads: CASSFSIFGPGSGNTIYF. The DNA of the CDR3 is TGTGCCAGCAGCTTCTCCATCTTCGGACCGGGGTCTGGAAACACCATATATTTT.

The chain links TRBV11-2 to TRBJ2-1; no definite D call. With 7 bases removed from V and 4 bases from J, the gap between germline ends came to 14 bases. Germline V gene lookup returns CDR1 SGHAT and CDR2 FQNNGV. The CDR3 contains 14 residues. In DNA, the CDR3 is TGTGCCAGCACTCGGATGGTAGGTTACAATGAGCAGTTCTTC. Encoded protein: CASTRMVGYNEQFF.

This clonotype has just one count. The V and J genes are TRBV11-3 and TRBJ2-1; tentatively, D is TRBD2 (6 bases). The V end was cut by 5 bases, the J end by 7 bases, with 18 bases between. The germline gives CDR1 SGHNT, CDR2 YENEEA. The CDR3 sequence is 15 residues long. The chain's CDR3 is CASSPGTVQHNEQFF. The CDR3 DNA reads as TGTGCCAGCAGCCCCGGGACTGTTCAACATAATGAGCAGTTCTTC.

Comments on this clonotype: Relative to the germline gene, one junction end is altered; a read error may explain this. This chain links TRBV6-1 with TRBJ2-3; weak D call: TRBD2 (7 bases). Germline V gene data show CDR1 as MNHNS and CDR2 as SASEGT. The CDR3 contains 15 residues. CDR3 nucleotide sequence: TGTGCCAACAGTTACCGTTGGGAGGGGGCAGATACGCAGTATTTT. As protein: CANSYRWEGADTQYF.

This rearrangement joins TRBV11-2 to TRBJ1-6; D not certain. CDR3 length: 15 amino acids. The germline CDR1 and CDR2 sequences are SGHAT and FQNNGV. The V end was cut by 2 bases, the J end by 9 bases, with 14 bases between. CDR3 region: CASSLSRAPGSPLHF. CDR3 nucleotides: TGTGCCAGCAGCTTATCCCGGGCTCCGGGTTCACCCCTCCACTTT.

To note about this clonotype: Possible read error: a much larger clone is one base away. V is TRBV6-1 and J is TRBJ2-5; a possible D gene is TRBD1 (7 bases). The CDR3 runs 16 residues. V shed 5 bases and J shed 1 base, with 17 bases lying between them. Per germline, CDR1 MNHNS and CDR2 SASEGT. CDR3 coding DNA: TGTGCCAGCAGTCACGGGGCAGGGGGAGGCCAAGAGACCCAGTACTTC. Translated, it gives CASSHGAGGGQETQYF.

This clonotype was seen many times. The chain employs TRBV11-2 and TRBJ2-5; D not resolved. V was pared by 1 base and J by 2 bases, with 8 bases between. CDR3 length equals 14 residues. Germline V lookup: CDR1 SGHAT, CDR2 FQNNGV. CDR3 in amino acids: CASSLGSTQETQYF. CDR3 nucleotides: TGTGCCAGCAGCTTAGGATCGACTCAAGAGACCCAGTACTTC.

This clonotype showed up many times. CDR3 DNA sequence: TGTGCCAGCAGTGAAGCGCCACGGAATGAGCAGTTCTTC. Residues: CASSEAPRNEQFF. The rearrangement links TRBV6-1 to TRBJ2-1; D is ambiguous. The length of the CDR3 is 13 residues. Germline CDR1 reads MNHNS; CDR2 reads SASEGT. The V gene lost 0 bases and the J gene lost 7 bases, with 7 bases spanning the gap.

A remark on this clonotype: The CDR3 carries no conserved terminal phenylalanine or tryptophan, so it likely arises from a read error. CDR3 coding DNA: TGTGCCAGCAGCTTAACAAGGGTACAAGCTGGAAACACTATATATCTT. This sequence encodes CASSLTRVQAGNTIYL. The V and J genes are TRBV11-2 and TRBJ1-3; no firm D call. The CDR3 totals 16 residues. Germline CDR1 SGHAT, CDR2 FQNNGV.

The V gene is TRBV4-1, the J gene TRBJ1-4, with D maybe TRBD1 (6 bases). The V end was cut by 1 base, the J end by 7 bases, with 25 bases between. Per germline, CDR1 MGHRA and CDR2 YSYEKL. The CDR3 length is 19 residues. The CDR3 DNA reads TGCGCCAGCAGCCAAGGGGTGACGAACCCGGGGGGCACAGGTGAAAAACTGTTTTTT. Encoded protein: CASSQGVTNPGGTGEKLFF.

This clonotype showed up many times. J is TRBJ1-5 and V is TRBV6-1, with D hard to call. This CDR3 is 14 amino acids long. Per germline, CDR1 MNHNS and CDR2 SASEGT. Trimming took 6 bases from V and 4 from J, leaving 13 bases between them. CDR3 in amino acids: CASSEHGRNQPQHF. CDR3 coding DNA: TGTGCCAGCAGCGAGCACGGGAGAAATCAGCCCCAGCATTTT.

This clonotype came up a few times. The V and J genes are TRBV28 and TRBJ1-5; maybe TRBD1 (6 bases). There are 14 residues in the CDR3. The germline V gene encodes CDR1 MDHEN and CDR2 SYDVKM. The V and J ends lost 3 bases and 7 bases respectively, with 13 bases between them. Written as DNA, the CDR3 is TGTGCCAGCAGTTTGCAGGGGTTAAGCCAGCCCCAGCATTTT. Translated, it gives CASSLQGLSQPQHF.

The chain couples TRBV18 to TRBJ2-3; D remains unclear. The CDR3 extends over 15 amino acids. Germline lookup yields CDR1 KGHSH and CDR2 LQKENI. The V and J ends lost 6 bases and 2 bases respectively, with 15 bases between them. CDR3 DNA sequence: TGTGCCAGCTCGAACCTGGGCAGACACACAGATACGCAGTATTTT. Protein: CASSNLGRHTDTQYF.

This clonotype was counted once. Likely a read error: the CDR3 ends without its conserved phenylalanine or tryptophan. The chain couples TRBV6-5 to TRBJ2-7; maybe TRBD2 (5 bases). Per the germline V gene, CDR1 is MNHEY and CDR2 is SVGAGI. The CDR3 is 14 residues long. CDR3 DNA: TGTGCCAACAGTCCTGGACTGAGCTCCTACGAGCAGTACCTC. The encoded protein is CANSPGLSSYEQYL.

In its sample, this clonotype was seen many times. This chain joins TRBV11-2 and TRBJ2-7; no reliable D call. The CDR3 is 15 amino acids. Germline V lookup: CDR1 SGHAT, CDR2 FQNNGV. V was clipped by 1 base and J by 6 bases, with 16 bases between them. The CDR3 protein is CASSLASSKGREQYF. The CDR3 nucleotides read TGTGCCAGCAGCTTAGCCTCATCAAAAGGTCGCGAGCAGTACTTC.

This chain connects TRBV2 to TRBJ2-7, with D possibly being TRBD1 (5 bases). Germline CDR1 reads SNHLY; CDR2 reads FYNNEI. Trimming stripped 9 bases from V and 3 bases from J, with 15 bases between. The CDR3 is made up of 13 amino acids. The CDR3 loop reads CASSKGMDYEQYF. CDR3 coding DNA: TGTGCCAGTAGCAAGGGGATGGACTACGAGCAGTACTTC.

Concerning this clonotype: A read error may account for a junction end that differs from germline. This chain links TRBV2 with TRBJ2-5; the D gene is possibly TRBD1 (6 bases). The V gene's germline CDR1 is SNHLY and CDR2 FYNNEI. The CDR3 loop spans 15 amino acids. The CDR3 DNA follows: TGTGCCAGCAGCGAACCAATACAGGGTTCAGATACGCAGTATTTC. Its protein product is CASSEPIQGSDTQYF.

Note on this clonotype: A read error may produce the germline difference seen at one junction end. This chain connects TRBV11-2 to TRBJ2-4; the D gene could be TRBD1 or TRBD2 (6 bases each). This CDR3 is 19 amino acids long. Germline V gives CDR1 SGHAT, CDR2 FQNNGV. The CDR3: CASSPAEGTPTLAKNVQYF. Written as DNA, the CDR3 is TGTGCCAGCAGCCCCGCGGAGGGGACACCAACACTAGCCAAAAACGTTCAGTACTTT.

This rearrangement joins TRBV11-2 to TRBJ2-3, with 7 bases that match TRBD2. Losses at the gene ends were 1 base for V and 4 bases for J; bases not matched to a gene: 11. The CDR3 length is 17 residues. CDR1 and CDR2 (germline): SGHAT, FQNNGV. CDR3 sequence reads: CASSLGGLTYTSDTQYF. CDR3 DNA sequence: TGTGCCAGCAGCTTAGGGGGACTAACGTACACGTCAGATACGCAGTATTTT.

In its sample, this clonotype was seen a few times. The rearrangement joins TRBV6-5 to TRBJ2-7, with D possibly being TRBD2 (5 bases). Germline V CDR1 and CDR2: MNHEY, SVGAGI. The CDR3 has 14 amino acids. Between the trimmed V and J ends, which lost 4 bases and 7 bases, there was a span of 17 bases. The CDR3 coding sequence is TGTGCCAGCAGTTTACGGGGTGGTAATGTGGAGCAGTACTTC. Its translation: CASSLRGGNVEQYF.

About this clonotype itself: This may be a read error: a much more frequent sequence differs by one nucleotide. The V and J genes are TRBV6-6 and TRBJ2-1, with TRBD2 identical over 11 bases. The V gene end was trimmed by 6 bases and the J gene end by 3 bases; junction bases not matched to a gene: 10. The germline gives CDR1 MNHNY, CDR2 SVGAGI (reference sequence). The CDR3 is 17 residues long. CDR3 nucleotide sequence: TGTGCCAGCAGCCAAACCACTAGCGGGAGACACTACAATGAGCAGTTCTTC. It yields the protein CASSQTTSGRHYNEQFF.

The J gene is TRBJ2-1, the V gene TRBV11-2; 7 bases fit TRBD1. CDR1 SGHAT and CDR2 FQNNGV come from the germline V gene. The CDR3 spans 15 residues. Trimming took 5 bases from V and 9 from J; bases not matched to a gene: 13. The DNA for the CDR3 is TGTGCCAGCAGCGGCGTGACAGGGTTGGGTAGTGAGCAGTTCTTC. The encoded protein is CASSGVTGLGSEQFF.

J is TRBJ1-5 and V is TRBV30, with D possibly matching TRBD1 (6 bases). Germline V lookup: CDR1 GTSNPN, CDR2 SVGIG (reference sequence). This CDR3 has 13 residues. V was clipped by 8 bases and J by 4 bases, with 15 bases between them. In DNA form, the CDR3 reads TGTGCCCGTAGTGGGGGCTGGAATCAGCCCCAGCATTTT. Translated: CARSGGWNQPQHF.

Remarks on this clonotype: A much larger clonotype is one base distant, so this may be a read error. The rearrangement uses TRBV12-3 or TRBV12-4 and TRBJ2-7, with unresolved D. The V end lost 6 bases, the J end lost 2 bases, and 8 bases lay between the germline ends. CDR3 length equals 12 residues. The chain's CDR3 is CASRQCPYEQYF. In DNA form, the CDR3 reads TGTGCCAGCAGACAGTGCCCCTACGAGCAGTACTTC.

The chain recombines TRBV28 with TRBJ2-1, with TRBD2 matching 9 bases. The trim removed 6 bases at V and 9 bases at J, leaving 9 bases unmatched. The germline gives CDR1 MDHEN, CDR2 SYDVKM. The CDR3 runs to 14 residues. CDR3 coding DNA: TGTGCCAGCAGCGGTAGCGGGAGATTTGTTGAGCAGTTCTTC. Its translation: CASSGSGRFVEQFF.